This TCR beta chain was sequenced during a study of CD8 T cells in Susac syndrome (dated by TCRdb to the late 2010s). A note on the overall study: Of the Susac syndrome patients who were sequenced, more than 5 had clinically active disease and eight or nine were in clinical remission. At blood withdrawal, Susac syndrome patients were either therapy-naive, taking corticosteroids (in some cases with IVIg as well), or taking IVIg alone. Repertoire sequencing was used to test whether CD8+ T cell activation and differentiation in Susac syndrome was antigen driven. What the work shows at the level of the full study, not this receptor alone: The number of individuals in the TCR sequencing and HLA analysis was recognized as being relatively small. In patients with Susac syndrome, the CD4+ T cell repertoire showed no detectable clonal expansion.

Peripheral blood CD8+ and CD4+ T cells from healthy donors, Susac syndrome patients and multiple sclerosis patients were profiled using high-throughput TCR beta sequencing. The Susac syndrome patients fulfilled recently defined diagnostic criteria for either definite or probable disease. Bulk CD8+ and CD4+ T cells were purified by magnetic negative isolation, whereas CD8+ TEMRA cells were enriched by FACS. Blood was collected in EDTA tubes and processed within 24 hours, with PBMCs isolated through density gradient centrifugation. PBMCs intended for TCR sequencing were cryopreserved in liquid nitrogen and thawed later in a water bath at 37 degrees C. Purity of sorted or isolated CD4+, CD8+ and CD8+ TEMRA cells was at least 90%. RNA was extracted using the RNeasy kit, and roughly 0.45 to 1 ug of the RNA was reverse transcribed with random hexamers. TCR beta CDR3 regions were amplified with the immunoSEQ multiplex PCR assay covering 54 Vbeta and 13 Jbeta segments. PCR amplification bias was corrected using a synthetic template baseline for primer optimization and computational correction. In the authors' own workflow: Reads were annotated to V, D and J genes according to IMGT and were analyzed with immunoSEQ Analyzer, with only productive sequences retained. Clonality was computed as one minus Shannon entropy normalized by log2 of the number of productive unique sequences. For each patient and control, public and private clones were evaluated among the 100 most prevalent clones. A clone was defined as Susac-specific if it was absent from the healthy and MS cohorts, from approximately 980 published viral clones and from other ImmuneACCESS disease sequences. The public reads were reanalyzed by TCRdb: fastp trimming at Q25, MiXCR alignment, in-frame beta chains only. Entries are consolidated by CDR3 protein sequence, retaining the most common genes and DNA. The V and J calls and clone size are TCRdb's, not the authors'. Across this sample there are approximately 190,000 distinct CDR3 sequences, with approximately 95% seen only once. The leading ten clones occupy 0.098% of the sample.

A word on this clonotype: Its antigen specificity is not known. Qualities for individual bases were not recorded, and no much larger clone is one base off.

Sequences LGHDT (CDR1) and YNNKEL (CDR2) are obtained from the germline V gene (reference sequence). The CDR3 measures 18 amino acids from cysteine to phenylalanine. Only the CDR3 DNA stays, 54 bases, in frame from base 1. Relative to germline, V is missing 2 bases and J is missing 1 base, with 11 bases of the junction outside any gene match. The material sequenced was CD4+ T cells from PBMCs. This chain is built from TRBV3-1 and TRBJ2-5; TRBD2 agrees with 9 junctional bases. The TCR originated in a human donor with Susac syndrome. The sequence in DNA is TGTGCCAGCAGCCAAATGAGGCGGCTAGCGGGACCCCAAGAGACCCAGTACTTC. The encoded protein is CASSQMRRLAGPQETQYF.